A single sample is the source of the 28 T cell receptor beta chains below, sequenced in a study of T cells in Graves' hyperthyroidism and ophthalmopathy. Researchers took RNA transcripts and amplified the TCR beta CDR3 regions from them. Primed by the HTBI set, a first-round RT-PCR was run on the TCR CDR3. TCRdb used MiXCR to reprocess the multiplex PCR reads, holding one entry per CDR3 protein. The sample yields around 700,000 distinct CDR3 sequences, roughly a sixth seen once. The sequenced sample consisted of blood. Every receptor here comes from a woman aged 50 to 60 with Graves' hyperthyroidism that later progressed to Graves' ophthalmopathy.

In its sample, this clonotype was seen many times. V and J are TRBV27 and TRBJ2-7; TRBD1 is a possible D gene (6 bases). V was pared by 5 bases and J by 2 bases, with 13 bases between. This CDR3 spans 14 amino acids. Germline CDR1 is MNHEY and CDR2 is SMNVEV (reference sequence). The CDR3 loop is CASSTQDRTYEQYF. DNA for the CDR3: TGTGCCAGCAGTACCCAAGACAGGACCTACGAGCAGTACTTC.

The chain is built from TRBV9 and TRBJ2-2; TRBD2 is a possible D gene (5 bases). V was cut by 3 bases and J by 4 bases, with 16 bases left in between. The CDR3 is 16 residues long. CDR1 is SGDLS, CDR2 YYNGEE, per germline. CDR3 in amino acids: CASSGGLRDSTGELFF. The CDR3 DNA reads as TGTGCCAGCAGCGGCGGGTTGAGGGATTCCACCGGGGAGCTGTTTTTT.

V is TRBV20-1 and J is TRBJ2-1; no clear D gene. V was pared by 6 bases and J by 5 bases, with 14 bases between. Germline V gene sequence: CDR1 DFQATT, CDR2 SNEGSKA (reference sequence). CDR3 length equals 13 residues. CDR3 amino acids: CSAPRTQNNEQFF. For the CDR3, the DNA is TGCAGTGCCCCCCGCACGCAGAACAATGAGCAGTTCTTC.

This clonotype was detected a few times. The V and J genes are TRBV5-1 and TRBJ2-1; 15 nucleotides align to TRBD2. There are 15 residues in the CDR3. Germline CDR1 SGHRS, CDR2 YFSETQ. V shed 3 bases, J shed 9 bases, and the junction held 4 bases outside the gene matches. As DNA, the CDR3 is TGCGCCAGCAGCTCCGGACTAGCGGGGGGGACTGAGCAGTTCTTC. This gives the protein CASSSGLAGGTEQFF. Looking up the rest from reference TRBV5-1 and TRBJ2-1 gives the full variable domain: KAGVTQTPRYLIKTRGQQVTLSCSPISGHRSVSWYQQTPGQGLQFLFEYFSETQRNKGNFPGRFSGRQFSNSRSEMNVSTLELGDSALYLCASSSGLAGGTEQFFGPGTRLTVL.

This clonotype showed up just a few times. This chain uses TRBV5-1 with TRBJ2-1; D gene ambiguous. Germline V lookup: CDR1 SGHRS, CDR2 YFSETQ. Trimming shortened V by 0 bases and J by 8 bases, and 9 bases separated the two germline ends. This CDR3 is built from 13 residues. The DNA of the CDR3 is TGCGCCAGCAGCTTGGCCGCCAGTCATGAGCAGTTCTTC. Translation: CASSLAASHEQFF.

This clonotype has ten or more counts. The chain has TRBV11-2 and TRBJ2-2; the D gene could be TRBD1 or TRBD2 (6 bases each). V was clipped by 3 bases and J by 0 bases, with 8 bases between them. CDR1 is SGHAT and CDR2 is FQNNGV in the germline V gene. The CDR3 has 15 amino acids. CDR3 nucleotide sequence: TGTGCCAGCAGCTTTAGGGGGGCGAACACCGGGGAGCTGTTTTTT. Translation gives CASSFRGANTGELFF. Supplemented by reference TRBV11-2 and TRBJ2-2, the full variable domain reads EAGVAQSPRYKIIEKRQSVAFWCNPISGHATLYWYQQILGQGPKLLIQFQNNGVVDDSQLPKDRFSAERLKGVDSTLKIQPAKLEDSAVYLCASSFRGANTGELFFGEGSRLTVL.

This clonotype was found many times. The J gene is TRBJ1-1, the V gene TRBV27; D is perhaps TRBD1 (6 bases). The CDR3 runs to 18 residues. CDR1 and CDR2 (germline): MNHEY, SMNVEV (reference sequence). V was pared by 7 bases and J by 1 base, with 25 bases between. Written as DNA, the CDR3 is TGTGCCAGCACCACGGGGGCGGCCTTCACCCGGGGGAACACTGAAGCTTTCTTT. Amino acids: CASTTGAAFTRGNTEAFF.

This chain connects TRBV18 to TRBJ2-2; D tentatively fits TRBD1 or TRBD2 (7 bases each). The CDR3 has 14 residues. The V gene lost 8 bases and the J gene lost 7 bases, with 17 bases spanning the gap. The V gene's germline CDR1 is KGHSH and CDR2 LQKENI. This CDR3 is CASRQGGPGGELFF. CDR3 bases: TGTGCCAGCCGCCAGGGGGGGCCTGGCGGGGAGCTGTTTTTT. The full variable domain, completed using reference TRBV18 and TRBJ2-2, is NAGVMQNPRHLVRRRGQEARLRCSPMKGHSHVYWYRQLPEEGLKFMVYLQKENIIDESGMPKERFSAEFPKEGPSILRIQQVVRGDSAAYFCASRQGGPGGELFFGEGSRLTVL.

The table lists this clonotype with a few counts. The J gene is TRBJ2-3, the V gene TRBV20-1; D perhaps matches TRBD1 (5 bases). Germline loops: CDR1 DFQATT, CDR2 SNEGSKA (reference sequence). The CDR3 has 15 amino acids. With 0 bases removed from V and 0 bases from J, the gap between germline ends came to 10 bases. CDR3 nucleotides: TGCAGTGCTAGAGATGCCAGGGCTAGCACAGATACGCAGTATTTT. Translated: CSARDARASTDTQYF.

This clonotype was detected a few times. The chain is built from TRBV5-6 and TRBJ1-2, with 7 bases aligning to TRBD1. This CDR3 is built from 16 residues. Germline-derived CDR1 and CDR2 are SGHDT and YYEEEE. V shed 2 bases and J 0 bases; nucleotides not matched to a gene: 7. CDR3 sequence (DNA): TGTGCCAGCAGCTTCCGGGACAGAAGCCCTAACTATGGCTACACCTTC. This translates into CASSFRDRSPNYGYTF.

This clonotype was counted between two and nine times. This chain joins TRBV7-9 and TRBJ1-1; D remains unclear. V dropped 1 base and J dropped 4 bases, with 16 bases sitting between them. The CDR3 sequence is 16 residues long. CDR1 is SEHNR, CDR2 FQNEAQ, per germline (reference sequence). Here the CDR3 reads CASSLGAGSGGTEAFF. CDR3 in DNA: TGTGCCAGCAGCTTAGGGGCAGGCAGCGGAGGCACTGAAGCTTTCTTT.

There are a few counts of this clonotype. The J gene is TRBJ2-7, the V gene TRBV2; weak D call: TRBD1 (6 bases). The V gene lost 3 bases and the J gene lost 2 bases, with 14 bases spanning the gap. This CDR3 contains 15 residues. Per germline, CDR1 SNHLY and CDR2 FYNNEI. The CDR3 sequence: CASSEGHLVTYEQYF. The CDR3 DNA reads TGTGCCAGCAGTGAGGGACATCTTGTCACCTACGAGCAGTACTTC.

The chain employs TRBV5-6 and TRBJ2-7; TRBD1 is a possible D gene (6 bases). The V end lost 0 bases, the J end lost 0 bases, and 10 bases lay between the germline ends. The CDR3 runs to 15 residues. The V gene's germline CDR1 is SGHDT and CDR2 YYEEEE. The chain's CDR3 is CASSLVPGDSYEQYF. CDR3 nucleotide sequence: TGTGCCAGCAGCTTGGTACCAGGGGACTCCTACGAGCAGTACTTC. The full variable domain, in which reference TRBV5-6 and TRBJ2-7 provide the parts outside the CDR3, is DAGVTQSPTHLIKTRGQQVTLRCSPKSGHDTVSWYQQALGQGPQFIFQYYEEEERQRGNFPDRFSGHQFPNYSSELNVNALLLGDSALYLCASSLVPGDSYEQYFGPGTRLTVT.

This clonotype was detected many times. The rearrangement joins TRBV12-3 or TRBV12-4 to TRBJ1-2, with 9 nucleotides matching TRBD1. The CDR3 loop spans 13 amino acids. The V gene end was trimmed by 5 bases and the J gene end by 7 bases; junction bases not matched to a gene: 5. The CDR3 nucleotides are TGTGCCAGCAGTGCGCGGGACAGGGCTGGCTACACCTTC. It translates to CASSARDRAGYTF.

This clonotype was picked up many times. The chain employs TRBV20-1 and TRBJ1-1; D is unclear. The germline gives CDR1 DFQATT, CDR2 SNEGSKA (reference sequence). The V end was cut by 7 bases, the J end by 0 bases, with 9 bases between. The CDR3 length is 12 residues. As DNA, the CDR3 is TGCAGTGGCGCCGGATTGAACACTGAAGCTTTCTTT. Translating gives CSGAGLNTEAFF.

The CDR3 DNA follows: TGTGCCAGCTCTACTAGCGGGGGGGCAAATTGGGAGGAGCAGTACTTC. Its protein is CASSTSGGANWEEQYF. The genes are TRBV25-1 and TRBJ2-7, with 13 positions matching TRBD2. V trimming: 8 bases; J trimming: 7 bases; junction bases outside the gene matches: 14. This CDR3 has 16 residues. Germline CDR1 is MGHDK and CDR2 is SYGVNS.

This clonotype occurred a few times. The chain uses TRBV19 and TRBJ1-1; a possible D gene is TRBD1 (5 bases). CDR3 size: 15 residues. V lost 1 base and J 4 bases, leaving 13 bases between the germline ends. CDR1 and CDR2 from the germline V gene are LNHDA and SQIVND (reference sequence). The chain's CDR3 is CASSIGGRAITEAFF. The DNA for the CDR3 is TGTGCCAGTAGTATAGGGGGGAGGGCCATCACTGAAGCTTTCTTT.

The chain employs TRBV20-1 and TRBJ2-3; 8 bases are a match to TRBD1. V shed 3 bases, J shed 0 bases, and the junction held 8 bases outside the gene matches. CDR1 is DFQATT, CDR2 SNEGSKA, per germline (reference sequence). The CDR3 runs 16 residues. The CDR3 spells CSARPDRGASTDTQYF. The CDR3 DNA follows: TGCAGTGCTAGGCCCGACAGGGGAGCGAGCACAGATACGCAGTATTTT.

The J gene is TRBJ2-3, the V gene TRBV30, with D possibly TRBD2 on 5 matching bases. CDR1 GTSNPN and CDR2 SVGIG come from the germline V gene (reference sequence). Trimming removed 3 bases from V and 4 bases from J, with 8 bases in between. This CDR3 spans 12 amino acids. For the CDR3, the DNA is TGTGCCTGGAGCGAGGGCGCAGATACGCAGTATTTT. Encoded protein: CAWSEGADTQYF.

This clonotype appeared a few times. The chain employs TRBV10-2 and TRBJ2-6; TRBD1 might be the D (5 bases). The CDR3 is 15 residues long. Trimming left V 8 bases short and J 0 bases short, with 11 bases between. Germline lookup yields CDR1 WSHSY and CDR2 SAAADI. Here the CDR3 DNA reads TGCGCCAGCCGGACAACGACCTCTGGGGCCAACGTCCTGACTTTC. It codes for CASRTTTSGANVLTF.

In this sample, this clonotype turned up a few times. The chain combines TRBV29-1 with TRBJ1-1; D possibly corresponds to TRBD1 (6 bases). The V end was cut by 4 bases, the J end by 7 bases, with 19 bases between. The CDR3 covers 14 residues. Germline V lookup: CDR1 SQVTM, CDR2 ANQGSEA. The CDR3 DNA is TGCAGCGTTGCCGACTTTGGCAGGGGAAGTGAAGCTTTCTTT. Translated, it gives CSVADFGRGSEAFF.

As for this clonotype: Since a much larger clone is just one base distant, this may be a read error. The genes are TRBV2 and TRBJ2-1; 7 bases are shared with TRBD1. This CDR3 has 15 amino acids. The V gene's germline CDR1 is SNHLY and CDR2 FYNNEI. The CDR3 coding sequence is TGTGTCAGCAGGGATCGGGACAGAACCTACAATGAGCAGTTCTTC. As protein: CVSRDRDRTYNEQFF.

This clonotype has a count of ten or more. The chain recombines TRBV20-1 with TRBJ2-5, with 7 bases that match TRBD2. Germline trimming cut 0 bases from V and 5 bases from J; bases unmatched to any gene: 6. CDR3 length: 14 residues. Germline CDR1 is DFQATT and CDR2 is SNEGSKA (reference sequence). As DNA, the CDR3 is TGCAGTGCTAGAGATCCGGGGGGATTGGAGACCCAGTACTTC. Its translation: CSARDPGGLETQYF.

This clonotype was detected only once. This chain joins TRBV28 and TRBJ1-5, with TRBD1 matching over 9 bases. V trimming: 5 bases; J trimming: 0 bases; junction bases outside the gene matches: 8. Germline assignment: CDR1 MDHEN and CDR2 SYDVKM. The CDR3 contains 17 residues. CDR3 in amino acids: CASSRTGGRYSNQPQHF. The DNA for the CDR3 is TGTGCCAGCAGTCGAACAGGGGGCCGTTATAGCAATCAGCCCCAGCATTTT.

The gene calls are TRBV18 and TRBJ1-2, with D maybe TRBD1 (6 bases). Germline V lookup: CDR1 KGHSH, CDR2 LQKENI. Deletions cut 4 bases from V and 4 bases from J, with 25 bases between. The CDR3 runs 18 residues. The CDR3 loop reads CASSLEGGAPPQLYGYTF. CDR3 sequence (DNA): TGTGCCAGCTCACTCGAAGGGGGGGCGCCTCCCCAGCTCTATGGCTACACCTTC. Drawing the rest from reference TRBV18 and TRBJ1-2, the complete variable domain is NAGVMQNPRHLVRRRGQEARLRCSPMKGHSHVYWYRQLPEEGLKFMVYLQKENIIDESGMPKERFSAEFPKEGPSILRIQQVVRGDSAAYFCASSLEGGAPPQLYGYTFGSGTRLTVV.

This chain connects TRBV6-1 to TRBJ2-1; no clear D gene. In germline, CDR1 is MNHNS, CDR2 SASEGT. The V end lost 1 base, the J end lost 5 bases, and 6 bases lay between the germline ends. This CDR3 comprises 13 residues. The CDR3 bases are TGTGCCAGCAGTGAAGAAGGACACAATGAGCAGTTCTTC. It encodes CASSEEGHNEQFF.

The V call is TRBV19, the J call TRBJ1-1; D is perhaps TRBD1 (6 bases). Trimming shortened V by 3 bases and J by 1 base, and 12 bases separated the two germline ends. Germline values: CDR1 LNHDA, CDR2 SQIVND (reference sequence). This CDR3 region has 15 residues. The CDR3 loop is CASSIGGGRNTEAFF. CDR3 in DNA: TGTGCCAGTAGTATCGGGGGCGGAAGGAACACTGAAGCTTTCTTT.

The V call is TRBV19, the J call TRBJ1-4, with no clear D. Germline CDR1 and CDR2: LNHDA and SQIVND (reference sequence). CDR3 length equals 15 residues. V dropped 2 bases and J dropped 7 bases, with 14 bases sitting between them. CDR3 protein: CASSISRPDSEKLFF. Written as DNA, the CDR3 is TGTGCCAGTAGTATAAGTCGGCCAGATAGTGAAAAACTGTTTTTT.